This T cell receptor (beta chain) derives from a study of PD-1 blockade in classical Hodgkin lymphoma. Germline V gene data show CDR1 as SGHNT and CDR2 as YYREEE (reference sequence). The CDR3 is 15 residues long. The V and J ends lost 0 bases and 7 bases respectively, with 14 bases between them. Every patient experienced relapse after autologous stem cell transplantation, and brentuximab vedotin exposure varied. Generated by immunoSEQ multiplex PCR, the TCRdb table keeps only in-frame clones and is missing some. The data contain about 16,000 clones, 55% to 80% of them singletons. Source: peripheral blood mononuclear cells (PBMCs), taken at baseline. V and J are TRBV5-4 and TRBJ2-1; tentatively, D is TRBD2 (6 bases). This clonotype originated in a human donor with classical Hodgkin lymphoma. The CDR3 is CASSLAGVLGNEQFF. The CDR3 bases are TGTGCCAGCAGCTTGGCGGGGGTCCTGGGAAATGAGCAGTTCTTC.